The rows below give T cell receptor beta chains drawn from one sample of a study of T cell repertoires in cytomegalovirus infection. One entry per CDR3 protein results from TCRdb running MiXCR on the reads. This table has about 310,000 distinct CDR3 sequences, approximately 25% appearing once. These receptors lack a known antigen. This specimen was cultured PBMCs, taken from culture after CMV antigen stimulation. Source of these receptors: a human donor in good health (CMV status not recorded). Some clones in this sample may be carry-over from other donors' samples. CDR3s include the opening cysteine and the closing phenylalanine or tryptophan. Each record gives: CDR3 length, D gene, V gene, J gene, clone size, CDR3 DNA, CDR3 protein. A D gene is named only where the DNA matches it firmly. A row's size may be missing; if present it is once, few, many or a size class.

17	TRBD2	TRBV4-3	TRBJ2-2	few	TGCGCCAGCAGCCCTGGGCGGGGAGGGATAAGAACCGGGGAGCTGTTTTTT	CASSPGRGGIRTGELFF
16	NA	TRBV5-4	TRBJ2-1	many	TGTGCCAGCAGCCCCGACCGGACCCCAGGATACAATGAGCAGTTCTTC	CASSPDRTPGYNEQFF
16	NA	TRBV6-1	TRBJ1-2	NA	TGTGCCAGCAGTGCGGCCAGAACCCCAACCTGGGAAGGCTACACCTTC	CASSAARTPTWEGYTF
13	NA	TRBV7-9	TRBJ1-1	NA	TGTGCCAGCAGCAACAGGGTGAACACTGAAGCTTTCTTT	CASSNRVNTEAFF
12	NA	TRBV12-3/TRBV12-4	TRBJ1-2	few	TGTGCCAGCAGCAGAGGAGGTTATGGCTACACCTTC	CASSRGGYGYTF
13	NA	TRBV5-1	TRBJ2-1	NA	TGCGCCAGCAGCTTGGATTTTTTCGGTGAGCAGTTCTTC	CASSLDFFGEQFF
16	TRBD2	TRBV7-2	TRBJ2-1	many	TGTGCCAGCAGCCACCGACTAGCGGGGGCTTACAATGAGCAGTTCTTC	CASSHRLAGAYNEQFF
15	TRBD2	TRBV5-1	TRBJ2-7	NA	TGCGCCAGCAGCTTGGATAGCGGGGGCTCCTACGAGCAGTACTTC	CASSLDSGGSYEQYF
16	NA	TRBV14	TRBJ2-1	NA	TGTGCCAGCAGCCAAGAAAGTAGCGGCCATTTTGATGAGCAGTTCTTC	CASSQESSGHFDEQFF
15	NA	TRBV19	TRBJ2-3	few	TGTGCCAGTAGTACCTCCACCCACAGCACAGATACGCAGTATTTT	CASSTSTHSTDTQYF
13	NA	TRBV5-4	TRBJ1-5	NA	TGTGCCAGCAGCCGGGTAGGCCATCAGCCCCAGCATTTT	CASSRVGHQPQHF
13	NA	TRBV24-1	TRBJ1-2	NA	TGTGCCACCAGTTCGGGACTGACAAAAGGCTACACCTTC	CATSSGLTKGYTF
14	NA	TRBV27	TRBJ2-1	NA	TGTGCCAGCAGTTTATTAGGTTTGGGGAATGAGCAGTTCTTC	CASSLLGLGNEQFF
13	NA	TRBV12-3/TRBV12-4	TRBJ2-1	few	TGTGCCAGCAGCTCGGGACTCCACAATGAGCAGTTCTTC	CASSSGLHNEQFF
14	NA	TRBV10-3	TRBJ1-1	NA	TGTGCCATCAGTGCAAAGCAACAGAACACTGAAGCTTTCTTT	CAISAKQQNTEAFF
12	NA	TRBV7-2	TRBJ1-1	many	TGTGCCAGCAGGATAGGGGGCACTGAAGCTTTCTTT	CASRIGGTEAFF
14	NA	TRBV7-2	TRBJ2-5	few	TGTGCCAGCAGCTTAGGGGGCGGGGCAGGAGGCCAGTACTTC	CASSLGGGAGGQYF
14	NA	TRBV3-1	TRBJ2-1	NA	TGTGCCAGCAGCCATCGTAGCCCCTACAATGAGCAGTTCTTC	CASSHRSPYNEQFF
15	NA	TRBV7-9	TRBJ1-2	NA	TGTGCCAGCAGCTTATCCGCAGGGTATAACTATGGCTACACCTTC	CASSLSAGYNYGYTF
15	TRBD1	TRBV7-4	TRBJ1-1	NA	TGTGCCAGCAGCTTAGTTATGGCAGGGGGTAATGAAGCTTTCTTT	CASSLVMAGGNEAFF
15	TRBD2	TRBV29-1	TRBJ2-7	NA	TGCAGCGTCTCCCCCTCCGGGGGGAGGGCGGCCGAGCAGTACTTC	CSVSPSGGRAAEQYF
15	NA	TRBV3-1	TRBJ2-7	NA	TGTGCCAGCAGCCAATTCTCTACCCCCGCCTACGAGCAGTACTTC	CASSQFSTPAYEQYF
13	TRBD2	TRBV11-3	TRBJ2-3	few	TGTGCCAGCAGCCCACGGACTAGCACAACGCAGTATTTT	CASSPRTSTTQYF
12	NA	TRBV2	TRBJ2-1	NA	TGTGCCGTGACGAGTACAAACAATGAGCAGTTCTTC	CAVTSTNNEQFF
14	NA	TRBV28	TRBJ2-7	few	TGTGCCAGCAGTTTAAGGGCACTCTCCTACGAGCAGTACTTC	CASSLRALSYEQYF
13	NA	TRBV19	TRBJ1-5	few	TGTGCCAGTACGGCGTCAGTCAATCAGCCCCAGCATTTT	CASTASVNQPQHF
14	NA	TRBV7-2	TRBJ2-6	many	TGTGCCAGCAGCACCCTAGAGGGGGCCAACGTCCTGACTTTC	CASSTLEGANVLTF
16	NA	TRBV7-8	TRBJ2-1	many	TGTGCCAGCAGCTTAGTTTCGGGAGTATCCTACAATGAGCAGTTCTTC	CASSLVSGVSYNEQFF
14	NA	TRBV7-2	TRBJ1-6	many	TGTGCCAGCAGCTTACAGGGGATCAATTCACCCCTCCACTTT	CASSLQGINSPLHF
14	TRBD1	TRBV7-2	TRBJ2-5	many	TGTGCCAGCTCGGGTGGCAGGGGGTATGAGACCCAGTACTTC	CASSGGRGYETQYF
13	NA	TRBV11-2	TRBJ2-3	many	TGTGCCAGCAGCTTAGCCTTCAGAGATACGCAGTATTTT	CASSLAFRDTQYF
15	NA	TRBV7-2	TRBJ1-1	few	TGTGCCAGCAGCGGGACGATGGCCGTGGGCACTGAAGCTTTCTTT	CASSGTMAVGTEAFF
14	NA	TRBV12-3/TRBV12-4	TRBJ2-2	few	TGTGCCAGCAGTTTAATGATGGGGCCCGGGGAGCTGTTTTTT	CASSLMMGPGELFF
15	TRBD1	TRBV7-9	TRBJ2-5	few	TGTGCCAGCAGGCCCGGACAGGGGAACCAAGAGACCCAGTACTTC	CASRPGQGNQETQYF
11	NA	TRBV12-5	TRBJ2-1	few	TGTGCTAGTGGTTTGGGAATTGAGCAGTTCTTC	CASGLGIEQFF
15	TRBD1	TRBV29-1	TRBJ2-2	NA	TGCAGCGTTGTAGGGACAGACCCGAACACCGGGGAGCTGTTTTTT	CSVVGTDPNTGELFF
14	TRBD1	TRBV7-9	TRBJ2-3	NA	TGTGCCAGCAGCCGGTCCCAGGGGGCAGATACGCAGTATTTT	CASSRSQGADTQYF
14	NA	TRBV10-1	TRBJ2-5	few	TGCGCCAGCAGTGAGAGGCCGGACCAAGAGACCCAGTACTTC	CASSERPDQETQYF
14	TRBD1	TRBV13	TRBJ1-2	once	TGTGCCAGCAGCCGGGACAGGGCTAACTATGGCTACACCTTC	CASSRDRANYGYTF
16	TRBD1	TRBV20-1	TRBJ2-1	NA	TGCAGTGCTAGGCCTCCGACAGGGGTAAAATACAATGAGCAGTTCTTC	CSARPPTGVKYNEQFF
11	NA	TRBV7-2	TRBJ1-2	many	TGTGCCAGCAGCAAGAACTATGGCTACACCTTC	CASSKNYGYTF
11	NA	TRBV6-2/TRBV6-3	TRBJ1-1	few	TGTGCCAGCAGTTACTCGAATGAAGCTTTCTTT	CASSYSNEAFF
15	NA	TRBV7-2	TRBJ1-3	few	TGTGCCAGCAGCCTCTCAGGGGACTCTGGAAACACCATATATTTT	CASSLSGDSGNTIYF
15	TRBD1	TRBV2	TRBJ1-4	NA	TGTGCCAGCATCCTCAAGGGACAGAAAAATGAAAAACTGTTTTTT	CASILKGQKNEKLFF
15	TRBD1	TRBV5-5	TRBJ1-1	NA	TGTGCCAGCAGCTGGGGACAGGGGGCGACGACTGAAGCTTTCTTT	CASSWGQGATTEAFF
16	TRBD1	TRBV12-3/TRBV12-4	TRBJ1-4	NA	TGTGCCAGCACCCAGGGGGGGGTAACAGCTAATGAAAAACTGTTTTTT	CASTQGGVTANEKLFF
14	NA	TRBV11-2	TRBJ1-2	many	TGTGCCAGCAGCTTAGAAAGATCGTCGGAGGGCTACACCTTC	CASSLERSSEGYTF
14	TRBD1	TRBV6-6	TRBJ2-5	NA	TGTGCCAGCAGTTCGGGACAGGGGTATGGGACCCAGTACTTC	CASSSGQGYGTQYF
15	TRBD1	TRBV5-1	TRBJ1-5	NA	TGCGCCAGCAGCCCCGGCGGAGGGGGCGGTCAGCCCCAGCATTTT	CASSPGGGGGQPQHF
15	NA	TRBV7-2	TRBJ1-1	many	TGTGCCAGCAGCTTACGAGGCGGGATTAACACTGAAGCTTTCTTT	CASSLRGGINTEAFF
12	NA	TRBV12-3/TRBV12-4	TRBJ1-2	NA	TGTGCCAGCAGTTTAGGACGGTTGGGCTACACCTTC	CASSLGRLGYTF
13	NA	TRBV19	TRBJ2-7	NA	TGTGCCAGTAGTATAATCCAGGGGCGCGAGCAGTACTTC	CASSIIQGREQYF
14	NA	TRBV7-2	TRBJ1-1	many	TGTGCCAGCAGCTTAAACGGGGGGCACACTGAAGCTTTCTTT	CASSLNGGHTEAFF
16	NA	TRBV19	TRBJ1-5	few	TGTGCCAGTAGTATTTGGGCAGGGAGAGGCAATCAGCCCCAGCATTTT	CASSIWAGRGNQPQHF
16	TRBD2	TRBV18	TRBJ2-5	NA	TGTGCCAGCTCACCAATAAGGACTAGCGGCCAAGAGACCCAGTACTTC	CASSPIRTSGQETQYF
15	TRBD2	TRBV27	TRBJ2-3	few	TGTGCCAGCAGTTTTCAGCGGGAGGCCACAGATACGCAGTATTTT	CASSFQREATDTQYF
15	NA	TRBV7-6	TRBJ1-1	NA	TGTGCCAGCAGCTTAACCTGGAATATGGACACTGAAGCTTTCTTT	CASSLTWNMDTEAFF